The TCR beta chain described here comes from a study of blood T cells in healthy people across ages. Overall study findings and caveats: Older age coincided with a roughly linear decline in TCR beta diversity per million T cells.

The V end was cut by 0 bases, the J end by 0 bases, with 19 bases between. The CDR3 loop spans 18 amino acids. From germline, CDR1 is SGDLS and CDR2 YYNGEE. Each donor was a healthy Caucasian individual from Russia, aged about 6 to 95. Every donor contributed about 10 milliliters of peripheral blood by blood draw. Each sample had at least 6.5 million PBMCs isolated. Using a J-beta primer mix together with a sample-barcoded 5' primer, a second PCR was run for about 7 to 12 cycles. One entry per CDR3 protein, called by TCRdb with MiXCR from the 5' RACE reads. The sample has about 900,000 distinct CDR3 sequences, 62% seen once. This clonotype was counted a few times. Its cognate antigen is unknown.

Sequenced input: blood. The V gene is TRBV9, the J gene TRBJ2-7, with D possibly matching TRBD1 (5 bases). The clonotype originates from a man younger than 40 in good health. Written as DNA, the CDR3 is TGTGCCAGCAGCGTAGTCAGGGTTGGGTGCGATAGCTCCTACGAGCAGTACTTC. It encodes CASSVVRVGCDSSYEQYF.